Following are 25 T cell receptor beta chains from one sample sequenced in a study of blood T cell repertoires in COVID-19. The repertoire was sequenced with immunoSEQ multiplex PCR; TCRdb's copy has only in-frame clones and lacks some. The sample records approximately 170,000 clones, approximately 86% being singletons. The specimen was peripheral blood. These receptors originate from a woman at least 80 years old with COVID-19, enrolled during active disease.

The chain is built from TRBV7-2 and TRBJ2-2; possible D gene TRBD1, 5 bases. CDR1 and CDR2 (germline): SGHTA, FQGNSA. The CDR3 contains 14 residues. Trimming removed 5 bases from V and 6 bases from J, with 13 bases in between. Here the CDR3 DNA reads TGTGCCAGCAGCCCTGACAGTTCTCCCGGGGAGCTGTTTTTT. Protein product: CASSPDSSPGELFF.

The genes are TRBV12-3 or TRBV12-4 and TRBJ2-1; D is uncertain. This CDR3 is 12 amino acids long. The V end was cut by 6 bases, the J end by 5 bases, with 8 bases between. DNA for the CDR3: TGTGCCAGCAGCCCCAGGAACAATGAGCAGTTCTTC. It specifies CASSPRNNEQFF.

This clone was counted only a few times. This rearrangement joins TRBV7-2 to TRBJ2-2, with 7 bases fitting TRBD2. Germline V lookup: CDR1 SGHTA, CDR2 FQGNSA. The CDR3 contains 18 residues. V gave up 4 bases and J gave up 5 bases; unmatched junction bases: 16. The CDR3 spells CASSSGLAGGSYTGELFF. CDR3 nucleotides: TGTGCCAGCAGCTCGGGTCTAGCTGGCGGGAGTTATACCGGGGAGCTGTTTTTT.

The chain joins TRBV11-2 to TRBJ2-7; 11 bases are a match to TRBD2. This CDR3 has 16 residues. Trimming removed 5 bases from V and 3 bases from J; junction bases left unmatched: 9. Germline loops: CDR1 SGHAT, CDR2 FQNNGV. The CDR3, as DNA: TGTGCCAGCAGCCAAGAGCGGACTAGCGGGTACTACGAGCAGTACTTC. The encoded protein is CASSQERTSGYYEQYF.

The chain has TRBV7-9 and TRBJ2-2; 8 nucleotides line up with TRBD1. The junction had 9 bases not matched to a gene; V was cut back by 5 bases and J by 1 base. This CDR3 is built from 17 residues. The germline CDR1 and CDR2 sequences are SEHNR and FQNEAQ (reference sequence). The CDR3 DNA follows: TGTGCCAGCAGCCATAGCGAGGACAGGGTGAACACCGGGGAGCTGTTTTTT. This sequence encodes CASSHSEDRVNTGELFF.

As to this clone: One junction end disagrees with the germline gene, perhaps due to a read error. This chain connects TRBV28 to TRBJ1-4; D gene unclear. This CDR3 comprises 12 residues. CDR1 is MDHEN, CDR2 SYDVKM, per germline. In nucleotides, the CDR3 is TGCAGTGCGGGGAGGTCTGCTGAAAAACTGTTTTTT. As protein: CSAGRSAEKLFF. Looking up the rest from reference TRBV28 and TRBJ1-4 gives the full variable domain: DVKVTQSSRYLVKRTGEKVFLECVQDMDHENMFWYRQDPGLGLRLIYFSYDVKMKEKGDIPEGYSVSREKKERFSLILESASTNQTSMYLCSAGRSAEKLFFGSGTQLSVL.

The chain combines TRBV5-6 with TRBJ1-5; D is unclear. The CDR3 is 14 amino acids. The V gene lost 0 bases and the J gene lost 0 bases, with 4 bases spanning the gap. CDR1 and CDR2 from the germline V gene are SGHDT and YYEEEE. CDR3 sequence (DNA): TGTGCCAGCAGCTTGGGCTATAGCAATCAGCCCCAGCATTTT. Its protein product is CASSLGYSNQPQHF.

The chain has TRBV4-3 and TRBJ2-3, with TRBD2 identical over 10 bases. This CDR3 contains 17 residues. Losses at the gene ends were 3 bases for V and 0 bases for J; bases not matched to a gene: 6. CDR1 and CDR2 from the germline V gene are LGHNA and YSLEER. The CDR3 DNA follows: TGCGCCAGCAGCCAGGAAAGCGGGAGGGCGAGCACAGATACGCAGTATTTT. This sequence encodes CASSQESGRASTDTQYF.

The CDR3 DNA is TGCGCCAGCAGCACGGGACAGCAGAACACTGAAGCTTTCTTT. Translating gives CASSTGQQNTEAFF. The rearrangement links TRBV5-1 to TRBJ1-1; TRBD1 matches at 7 bases. Trimming removed 4 bases from V and 1 base from J; junction bases left unmatched: 4. Germline-derived CDR1 and CDR2 are SGHRS and YFSETQ. This CDR3 spans 14 amino acids.

The rearrangement links TRBV29-1 to TRBJ1-4, with 9 positions matching TRBD1. The CDR3 runs 15 residues. Germline V gives CDR1 SQVTM, CDR2 ANQGSEA. V lost 7 bases and J lost 4; bases outside the gene matches: 10. The chain's CDR3 is CSAKTGGSGNEKLFF. In nucleotides, the CDR3 is TGCAGCGCTAAGACAGGGGGGTCTGGTAATGAAAAACTGTTTTTT.

The chain carries TRBV7-9 and TRBJ1-1; no clear D. Trimming shortened V by 5 bases and J by 12 bases, and 16 bases separated the two germline ends. Germline V gene data show CDR1 as SEHNR and CDR2 as FQNEAQ (reference sequence). This CDR3 has 12 residues. The CDR3 protein is CASSPELGATFF. The CDR3 DNA reads as TGTGCCAGCAGCCCGGAGCTAGGAGCAACTTTCTTT.

The chain uses TRBV5-5 and TRBJ2-1; weak D call: TRBD2 (5 bases). CDR1 and CDR2 (germline): SGHKS, YYEKEE (reference sequence). CDR3 length equals 15 residues. Trimming shortened V by 0 bases and J by 4 bases, and 11 bases separated the two germline ends. CDR3 sequence (DNA): TGTGCCAGCAGCTTGGAGCTTCGGGAATACAATGAGCAGTTCTTC. Translation gives CASSLELREYNEQFF. Using reference TRBV5-5 and TRBJ2-1 for the parts outside the CDR3, the full variable domain is DAGVTQSPTHLIKTRGQQVTLRCSPISGHKSVSWYQQVLGQGPQFIFQYYEKEERGRGNFPDRFSARQFPNYSSELNVNALLLGDSALYLCASSLELREYNEQFFGPGTRLTVL.

The rearrangement joins TRBV2 to TRBJ1-4; the D gene is possibly TRBD1 (5 bases). The V gene's germline CDR1 is SNHLY and CDR2 FYNNEI. V dropped 7 bases and J dropped 0 bases, with 9 bases sitting between them. This CDR3 contains 14 residues. CDR3 sequence: CASTRTPTNEKLFF. In DNA, the CDR3 is TGTGCCAGCACCCGGACACCAACTAATGAAAAACTGTTTTTT.

The chain carries TRBV20-1 and TRBJ2-7, with TRBD1 matching over 9 bases. Trimming cost V 3 bases and J 1 base; bases outside gene matches: 10. Germline V gene data show CDR1 as DFQATT and CDR2 as SNEGSKA (reference sequence). The CDR3 runs 16 residues. Here the CDR3 reads CSASELVTGGSYEQYF. CDR3 coding DNA: TGCAGTGCTAGTGAATTAGTGACAGGGGGTTCCTACGAGCAGTACTTC.

The chain uses TRBV7-2 and TRBJ2-7, with 10 nucleotides matching TRBD2. CDR3 length equals 16 residues. Germline CDR1 is SGHTA and CDR2 is FQGNSA. V lost 5 bases to trimming and J lost 2 bases; unmatched junction nucleotides: 9. CDR3 residues: CASSQHGAGGPYEQYF. As DNA, the CDR3 is TGTGCCAGCAGCCAACACGGAGCGGGAGGGCCCTACGAGCAGTACTTC.

V and J are TRBV4-3 and TRBJ2-7, with 7 bases identical to TRBD2. This CDR3 is 15 amino acids long. The germline gives CDR1 LGHNA, CDR2 YSLEER. J gave up 3 bases and V 0 bases, and 5 bases lay outside the gene matches. The CDR3 spells CASSQDRGRVYEQYF. The CDR3 coding sequence is TGCGCCAGCAGCCAAGATAGAGGGAGGGTCTACGAGCAGTACTTC.

V gene TRBV19 combines with J gene TRBJ2-7; D call uncertain. The CDR3 consists of 13 residues. Germline V gene lookup returns CDR1 LNHDA and CDR2 SQIVND (reference sequence). The V and J ends lost 4 bases and 4 bases respectively, with 11 bases between them. The CDR3 region is CASSTGILYEQYF. The CDR3 DNA is TGTGCCAGTAGTACGGGTATCCTGTACGAGCAGTACTTC.

This sequence joins TRBV7-2 and TRBJ1-2, with a possible D match to TRBD1 (5 bases). The V gene's germline CDR1 is SGHTA and CDR2 FQGNSA. The CDR3 extends over 15 amino acids. V was clipped by 0 bases and J by 4 bases, with 12 bases between them. The CDR3 DNA sequence: TGTGCCAGCAGCTTAGCGCTAGGAGGGGTCTATGGCTACACCTTC. Translating gives CASSLALGGVYGYTF.

The chain has TRBV9 and TRBJ2-3; 8 bases match TRBD2. The V and J ends lost 3 bases and 11 bases, in that order; junction bases with no gene match: 8. The CDR3 is made up of 13 amino acids. Germline V gene data show CDR1 as SGDLS and CDR2 as YYNGEE. CDR3 region: CASSGTGTREQYF. Written as DNA, the CDR3 is TGTGCCAGCAGCGGGACCGGGACTAGGGAGCAGTATTTT.

The chain couples TRBV25-1 to TRBJ1-2; D is uncertain. The germline gives CDR1 MGHDK, CDR2 SYGVNS. The V end was cut by 2 bases, the J end by 4 bases, with 14 bases between. CDR3 length: 15 amino acids. The CDR3 is CASSENRVQPYGYTF. The CDR3 coding sequence is TGTGCCAGCAGTGAAAACCGGGTCCAGCCCTATGGCTACACCTTC.

The rearrangement uses TRBV7-2 and TRBJ1-6, with D perhaps TRBD1 (6 bases). In germline, CDR1 is SGHTA, CDR2 FQGNSA. CDR3 length: 18 residues. V was cut by 2 bases and J by 4 bases, with 18 bases left in between. CDR3 nucleotides: TGTGCCAGCAGCTTATTTTTTTCAGCCAGGGGTTATAATTCACCCCTCCACTTT. Amino acids: CASSLFFSARGYNSPLHF.

The chain employs TRBV5-1 and TRBJ1-1; the D gene is possibly TRBD1 (5 bases). There are 16 residues in the CDR3. Germline CDR1 reads SGHRS; CDR2 reads YFSETQ. V was cut by 4 bases and J by 0 bases, with 16 bases left in between. CDR3 bases: TGCGCCAGCAGCCCCCAAATAGGGGCCTTGAACACTGAAGCTTTCTTT. As protein: CASSPQIGALNTEAFF.

V usage is TRBV3-1 (or the pseudogene TRBV3-2) and J usage is TRBJ2-2, with D uncertain. The V end lost 5 bases, the J end lost 8 bases, and 15 bases lay between the germline ends. This CDR3 comprises 14 residues. The germline V gene encodes CDR1 LGHDT and CDR2 YNNKEL (reference sequence). The CDR3 loop is CASSGRSVSGELFF. The CDR3 region has the DNA TGTGCCAGCAGCGGGCGATCTGTTTCAGGGGAGCTGTTTTTT.

The genes are TRBV28 and TRBJ2-3; possibly TRBD2 for D (6 bases). Germline V gene data show CDR1 as MDHEN and CDR2 as SYDVKM. The CDR3 runs 16 residues. V gave up 3 bases and J gave up 2 bases, with 15 bases separating them. The CDR3 DNA is TGTGCCAGCAGTTTCCGGGGGAAGAGTCACACAGATACGCAGTATTTT. As protein: CASSFRGKSHTDTQYF.

The chain carries TRBV5-4 and TRBJ2-1; TRBD1 might be the D (5 bases). CDR1 SGHNT and CDR2 YYREEE come from the germline V gene (reference sequence). The V gene lost 4 bases and the J gene lost 8 bases, with 16 bases spanning the gap. The CDR3 runs to 14 residues. As DNA, the CDR3 is TGTGCCAGCAGCAGTCACTCAGGGTATGATGAGCAGTTCTTC. This gives the protein CASSSHSGYDEQFF.